Presented here are 2 T cell receptor beta chains from one specimen sequenced in a study of CXCR3-negative and CXCR3-positive naive CD8 T cells. Libraries of TRB cDNA were made by 5' RACE and carried UMIs. TCRdb re-called the 5' RACE reads; every CDR3 protein appears as one record, without DNA. The sample totals some 28,000 distinct CDR3 sequences. What was sequenced was memory CD8+ T cells from blood. The receptor source for this set is a human donor in good health. Some clones in this sample may be carry-over from other donors' samples.

This CDR3 is CASSPSRTPVYGYTF. The V gene is TRBV5-5, the J gene TRBJ1-2. The CDR3 length is 15 residues. The germline gives CDR1 SGHKS, CDR2 YYEKEE (reference sequence).

The chain carries TRBV7-9 and TRBJ1-1. The CDR3 is 14 residues long. Germline loops: CDR1 SEHNR, CDR2 FQNEAQ (reference sequence). CDR3 region: CASSLNREGTEAFF.